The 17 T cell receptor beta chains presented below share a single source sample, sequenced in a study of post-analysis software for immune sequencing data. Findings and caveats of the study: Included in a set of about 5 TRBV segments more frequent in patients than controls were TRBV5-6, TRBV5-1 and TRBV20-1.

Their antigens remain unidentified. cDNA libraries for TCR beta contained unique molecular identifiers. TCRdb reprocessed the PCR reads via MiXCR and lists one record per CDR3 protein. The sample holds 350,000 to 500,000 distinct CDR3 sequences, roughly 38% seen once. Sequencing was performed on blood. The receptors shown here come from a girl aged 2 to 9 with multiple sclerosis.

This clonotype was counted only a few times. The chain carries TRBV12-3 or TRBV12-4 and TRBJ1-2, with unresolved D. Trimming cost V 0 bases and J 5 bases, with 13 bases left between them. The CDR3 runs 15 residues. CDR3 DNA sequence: TGTGCCAGCAGTTTAGCCGGACGGCCAATTTATGGCTACACCTTC. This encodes CASSLAGRPIYGYTF.

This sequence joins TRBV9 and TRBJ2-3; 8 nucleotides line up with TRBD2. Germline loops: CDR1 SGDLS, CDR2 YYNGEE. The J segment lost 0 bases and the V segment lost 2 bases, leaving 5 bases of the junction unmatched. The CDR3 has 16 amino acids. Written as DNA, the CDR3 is TGTGCCAGCAGCGTTAGGAGCGGGGGAAGCACAGATACGCAGTATTTT. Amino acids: CASSVRSGGSTDTQYF.

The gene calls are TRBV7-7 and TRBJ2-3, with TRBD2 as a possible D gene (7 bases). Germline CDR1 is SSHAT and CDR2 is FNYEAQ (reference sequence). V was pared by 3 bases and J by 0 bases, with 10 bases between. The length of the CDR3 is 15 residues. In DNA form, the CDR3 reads TGTGCCAGCAGCTTTAGGGGGGGTAGCACAGATACGCAGTATTTT. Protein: CASSFRGGSTDTQYF.

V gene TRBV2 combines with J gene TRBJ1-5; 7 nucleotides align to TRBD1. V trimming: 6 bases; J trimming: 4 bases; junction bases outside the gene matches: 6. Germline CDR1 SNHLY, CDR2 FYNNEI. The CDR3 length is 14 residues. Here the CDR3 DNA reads TGTGCCAGCAGGCAGGGGGAGGGGAATCAGCCCCAGCATTTT. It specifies CASRQGEGNQPQHF.

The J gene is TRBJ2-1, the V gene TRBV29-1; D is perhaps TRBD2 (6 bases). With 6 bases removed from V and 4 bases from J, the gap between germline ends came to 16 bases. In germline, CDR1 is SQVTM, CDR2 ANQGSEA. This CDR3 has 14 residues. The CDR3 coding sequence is TGCAGCGTGAATGGGGGAGGAGGGTACAATGAGCAGTTCTTC. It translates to CSVNGGGGYNEQFF.

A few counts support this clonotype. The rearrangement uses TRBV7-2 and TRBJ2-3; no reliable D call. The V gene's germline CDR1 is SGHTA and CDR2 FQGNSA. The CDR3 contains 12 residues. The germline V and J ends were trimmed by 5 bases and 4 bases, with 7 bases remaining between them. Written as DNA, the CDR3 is TGTGCCAGCAGCGTTAACGCAGATACGCAGTATTTT. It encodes CASSVNADTQYF.

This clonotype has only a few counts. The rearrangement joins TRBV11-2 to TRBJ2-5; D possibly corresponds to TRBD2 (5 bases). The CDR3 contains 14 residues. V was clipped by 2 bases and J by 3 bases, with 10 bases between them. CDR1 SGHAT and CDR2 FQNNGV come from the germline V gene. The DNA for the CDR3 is TGTGCCAGCAGCTTAACCGCGGGTAAAGAGACCCAGTACTTC. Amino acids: CASSLTAGKETQYF.

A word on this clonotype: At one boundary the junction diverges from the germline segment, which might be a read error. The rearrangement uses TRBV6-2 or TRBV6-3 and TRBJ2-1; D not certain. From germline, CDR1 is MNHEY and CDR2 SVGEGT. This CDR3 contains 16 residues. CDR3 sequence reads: CASSLPGLLSYNERFF. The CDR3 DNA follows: TGTGCCAGCAGTTTACCGGGCCTCCTCTCCTACAATGAGCGGTTCTTC.

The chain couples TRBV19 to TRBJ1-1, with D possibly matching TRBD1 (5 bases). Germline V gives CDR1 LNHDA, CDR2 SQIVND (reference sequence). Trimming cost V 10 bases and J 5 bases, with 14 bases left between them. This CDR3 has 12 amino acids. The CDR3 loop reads CATIGTRTEAFF. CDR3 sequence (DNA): TGTGCCACCATAGGGACGAGGACTGAAGCTTTCTTT.

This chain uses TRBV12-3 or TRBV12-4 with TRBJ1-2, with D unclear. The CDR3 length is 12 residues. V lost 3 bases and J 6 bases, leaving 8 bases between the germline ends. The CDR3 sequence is CASSFVADGYTF. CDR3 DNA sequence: TGTGCCAGCAGTTTCGTAGCGGATGGCTACACCTTC.

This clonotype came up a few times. CDR3: CASSSPGAYGYTF. The CDR3 bases are TGTGCCAGCAGTTCACCGGGGGCGTATGGCTACACCTTC. The rearrangement joins TRBV6-5 to TRBJ1-2; maybe TRBD1 (6 bases). The CDR3 runs to 13 residues. V lost 4 bases to trimming and J lost 5 bases, with 11 bases between them. The germline CDR1 and CDR2 sequences are MNHEY and SVGAGI.

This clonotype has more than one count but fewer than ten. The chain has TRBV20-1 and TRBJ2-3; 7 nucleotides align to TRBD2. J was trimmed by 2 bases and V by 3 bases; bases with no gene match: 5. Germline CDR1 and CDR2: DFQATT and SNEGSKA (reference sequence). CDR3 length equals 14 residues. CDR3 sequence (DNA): TGCAGTGCTAGTACCAGCGGGGACACAGATACGCAGTATTTT. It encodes CSASTSGDTDTQYF.

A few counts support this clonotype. The CDR3 DNA sequence: TGCAGCGTTGAAGGGGTGGTTTCTAACGCTCCGAGCACAGATACGCAGTATTTT. Residues: CSVEGVVSNAPSTDTQYF. The J gene is TRBJ2-3, the V gene TRBV29-1; no definite D call. Germline V lookup: CDR1 SQVTM, CDR2 ANQGSEA. There are 18 residues in the CDR3. Trimming removed 1 base from V and 0 bases from J, with 20 bases in between.

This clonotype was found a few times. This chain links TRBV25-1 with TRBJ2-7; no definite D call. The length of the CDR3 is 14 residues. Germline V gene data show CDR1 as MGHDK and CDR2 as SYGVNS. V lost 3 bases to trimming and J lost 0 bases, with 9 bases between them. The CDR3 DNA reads TGTGCCAGCAGTGACCAGGCGAGCTCCTACGAGCAGTACTTC. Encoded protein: CASSDQASSYEQYF.

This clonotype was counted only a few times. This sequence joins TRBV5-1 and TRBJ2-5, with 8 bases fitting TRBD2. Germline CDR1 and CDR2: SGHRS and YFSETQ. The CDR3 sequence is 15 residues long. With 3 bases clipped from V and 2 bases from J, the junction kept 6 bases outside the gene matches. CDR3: CASSSGLAAQETQYF. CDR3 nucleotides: TGCGCCAGCAGCTCCGGACTAGCCGCACAAGAGACCCAGTACTTC. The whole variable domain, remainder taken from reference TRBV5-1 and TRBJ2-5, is KAGVTQTPRYLIKTRGQQVTLSCSPISGHRSVSWYQQTPGQGLQFLFEYFSETQRNKGNFPGRFSGRQFSNSRSEMNVSTLELGDSALYLCASSSGLAAQETQYFGPGTRLLVL.

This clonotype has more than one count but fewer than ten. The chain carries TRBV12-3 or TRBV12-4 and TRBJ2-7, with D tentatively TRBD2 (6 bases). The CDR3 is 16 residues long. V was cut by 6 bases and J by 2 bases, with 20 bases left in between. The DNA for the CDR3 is TGTGCCAGCAGCCTCCCTCACGTAGCGGTACCCTACGAGCAGTACTTC. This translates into CASSLPHVAVPYEQYF.

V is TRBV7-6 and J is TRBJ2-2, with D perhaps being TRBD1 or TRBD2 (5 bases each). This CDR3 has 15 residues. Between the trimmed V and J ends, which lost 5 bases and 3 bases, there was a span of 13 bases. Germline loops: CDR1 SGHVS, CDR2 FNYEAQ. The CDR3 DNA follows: TGTGCCAGCAGCCTACGACGGGGCTACACCGGGGAGCTGTTTTTT. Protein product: CASSLRRGYTGELFF.